This TCR beta chain was retrieved from a study of breast tumors, draining lymph nodes, adjacent tissues. Study observations and caveats: Compared with lymph nodes, tumors were less diverse; compared with nontumor tissue, more.

Samples came from axillary lymph nodes draining the breast cancer. This clonotype was detected many times. Its cognate antigen is unknown. TCRdb reprocessed the multiplex PCR reads with MiXCR, giving one entry per CDR3 protein. This table holds over 150,000 distinct CDR3 sequences, approximately 33% found once. The sequencing input was axillary lymph node tissue. The source is a female donor with breast cancer. Some clones in this sample may be carry-over from other donors' samples.

CDR3 nucleotides: TGTGCCAGCAGTACGGGACCGGGGGCTTCTCAGCCCCAGCATTTT. Translation: CASSTGPGASQPQHF. The chain is built from TRBV12-3 or TRBV12-4 and TRBJ1-5, with D tentatively TRBD1 (6 bases). The CDR3 contains 15 residues. The ends were cut back, 5 bases at V and 6 bases at J, with 17 bases in the middle.